This TCR beta chain stems from a study of identical twins. The V and J ends lost 6 bases and 3 bases respectively, with 15 bases between them. The germline V gene has CDR1 DFQATT and CDR2 SNEGSKA (reference sequence). The CDR3 spans 13 residues. Through template switching, a universal primer site was introduced, and the cDNA contained unique molecular identifiers. TCRdb itself ran the 5' RACE reads through MiXCR, one entry per CDR3 protein. The table includes roughly 750,000 distinct CDR3 sequences, 21% detected once. This clonotype turned up a few times. These data also featured in a second study, about T cells expressing NK-cell markers. Per that paper: Investigators obtained TCR beta repertoires from sorted CD3+CD56+NKG2C+, CD3+CD56+NKG2C- and CD3+CD56-NKG2C+ T cells. Sequencing covered eight donors, seven HCMV-seropositive and one seronegative.

Input material: PBMCs. The chain uses TRBV20-1 and TRBJ2-7; D possibly corresponds to TRBD1 (6 bases). The clonotype comes from a woman under 30 in good health. The CDR3 nucleotides read TGCAGTGCCTTCCGGGACACCATCTACGAGCAGTACTTC. Encoded protein: CSAFRDTIYEQYF.